The 24 T cell receptor beta chains below all came from one sample that was sequenced in a study of beta chain features in type 1 diabetes. cDNA synthesis used the whole RNA isolate, giving expressed TCRB sequences. The protocol was immunoSEQ multiplex PCR, while the TCRdb copy is restricted to in-frame clones and leaves out a portion. Seen here are 500,000 to 700,000 clones, roughly a sixth observed once, and the top ten hold roughly 0.098%. Sequenced sample: naive CD4+ T cells from blood. The source of these receptors is a young man in good health.

Only a few counts were recorded for this clone. The V call is TRBV28, the J call TRBJ1-2, with a possible D match to TRBD1 (5 bases). The V gene's germline CDR1 is MDHEN and CDR2 SYDVKM. The CDR3 loop spans 16 amino acids. The germline V and J ends were trimmed by 7 bases and 6 bases, with 24 bases remaining between them. This chain's CDR3 is CASTPSPFAGRDGYTF. CDR3 in DNA: TGTGCCAGCACTCCGAGCCCGTTTGCAGGGCGAGATGGCTACACCTTC.

V usage is TRBV5-1 and J usage is TRBJ2-5; possible D gene TRBD1, 5 bases. This CDR3 region has 14 residues. Germline V gene lookup returns CDR1 SGHRS and CDR2 YFSETQ. V shed 4 bases and J shed 5 bases, with 15 bases lying between them. CDR3 in amino acids: CASSPGHLRETQYF. For the CDR3, the DNA is TGCGCCAGCAGCCCCGGACACCTTCGGGAGACCCAGTACTTC.

V and J are TRBV19 and TRBJ1-1; no definite D call. In germline, CDR1 is LNHDA, CDR2 SQIVND (reference sequence). The CDR3 runs 14 residues. V was clipped by 7 bases and J by 1 base, with 13 bases between them. Here the CDR3 reads CASTLAHPNTEAFF. The CDR3 region has the DNA TGTGCCAGTACTCTGGCGCATCCGAACACTGAAGCTTTCTTT.

The chain carries TRBV6-1 and TRBJ2-7; 8 positions match TRBD1. The V segment lost 6 bases and the J segment 2 bases; nucleotides outside the gene matches: 9. CDR1 and CDR2 from the germline V gene are MNHNS and SASEGT. The CDR3 has 15 residues. The CDR3 sequence: CASRPDREAPYEQYF. CDR3 coding DNA: TGTGCCAGCAGACCGGACAGGGAGGCCCCCTACGAGCAGTACTTC.

V and J are TRBV2 and TRBJ1-2; D uncertain. Trimming removed 6 bases from V and 2 bases from J, with 13 bases in between. Per germline, CDR1 SNHLY and CDR2 FYNNEI. The CDR3 runs 14 residues. CDR3 nucleotides: TGTGCCAGCAGGTGGGAGGGCCCGAACTATGGCTACACCTTC. Protein: CASRWEGPNYGYTF.

This clone has just a few counts. This chain links TRBV5-1 with TRBJ2-3, with 14 bases that match TRBD2. CDR3 length: 17 residues. Germline values: CDR1 SGHRS, CDR2 YFSETQ. V shed 3 bases and J 6 bases; nucleotides not matched to a gene: 9. The CDR3 coding sequence is TGCGCCAGCAGCTCCGCCGGGACTAGCGGGAGTGAGGATACGCAGTATTTT. Encoded protein: CASSSAGTSGSEDTQYF.

This clone was seen a few times. One junction end does not reproduce the germline sequence, and a read error may be involved. V usage is TRBV7-2 and J usage is TRBJ1-4; the D gene is possibly TRBD1 (6 bases). The CDR3 extends over 15 amino acids. Germline assignment: CDR1 SGHTA and CDR2 FQGNSA. DNA of the CDR3: TGTGCCAGCAGCTCAACCGAGGACAGAAATGTAAAACTGTTTTTT. Protein product: CASSSTEDRNVKLFF. The variable domain in full, with the rest retrieved from reference TRBV7-2 and TRBJ1-4, is GAGVSQSPSNKVTEKGKDVELRCDPISGHTALYWYRQSLGQGLEFLIYFQGNSAPDKSGLPSDRFSAERTGGSVSTLTIQRTQQEDSAVYLCASSSTEDRNVKLFFGSGTQLSVL.

This chain connects TRBV28 to TRBJ2-3; either TRBD1 or TRBD2 may fit D (5 bases each). The CDR3 runs to 18 residues. V was pared by 5 bases and J by 1 base, with 22 bases between. Germline CDR1 reads MDHEN; CDR2 reads SYDVKM. The DNA for the CDR3 is TGTGCCAGCAGTACCTACTCGGGGCTCCTCGGCGGCACAGATACGCAGTATTTT. Its translation: CASSTYSGLLGGTDTQYF.

The V call is TRBV19, the J call TRBJ1-4, with TRBD1 as a possible D gene (6 bases). The germline CDR1 and CDR2 sequences are LNHDA and SQIVND (reference sequence). V dropped 7 bases and J dropped 7 bases, with 16 bases sitting between them. CDR3 length: 14 amino acids. This CDR3 reads CASNNRAEREKLFF. As DNA, the CDR3 is TGTGCCAGTAATAACAGGGCAGAGCGTGAAAAACTGTTTTTT.

V is TRBV5-6 and J is TRBJ2-1; no firm D call. V lost 0 bases and J 4 bases, leaving 11 bases between the germline ends. Germline V gene data show CDR1 as SGHDT and CDR2 as YYEEEE. This CDR3 contains 15 residues. CDR3 sequence (DNA): TGTGCCAGCAGCTTGGTTGACCGTCCTTACAATGAGCAGTTCTTC. Translated, it gives CASSLVDRPYNEQFF.

The J gene is TRBJ2-3, the V gene TRBV9, with 12 positions matching TRBD2. The junction had 6 bases not matched to a gene; V was cut back by 4 bases and J by 3 bases. CDR1 is SGDLS and CDR2 is YYNGEE in the germline V gene. This CDR3 contains 16 residues. CDR3 in amino acids: CASSPRLAGATDTQYF. In DNA, the CDR3 is TGTGCCAGCAGCCCCCGACTAGCGGGGGCTACAGATACGCAGTATTTT.

This clone was detected only a few times. V usage is TRBV4-3 and J usage is TRBJ2-1, with 9 nucleotides matching TRBD2. Per germline, CDR1 LGHNA and CDR2 YSLEER. This CDR3 spans 17 amino acids. Trimming at V came to 1 base and at J to 0 bases, leaving 4 bases not matched to a gene. The CDR3 protein is CASSQGSGGDSYNEQFF. Written as DNA, the CDR3 is TGCGCCAGCAGCCAAGGTAGCGGGGGAGACTCCTACAATGAGCAGTTCTTC.

At least ten counts were recorded for this clone. This sequence joins TRBV28 and TRBJ1-4, with a weak D call TRBD1 (5 bases). Germline V gives CDR1 MDHEN, CDR2 SYDVKM. Deletions cut 6 bases from V and 14 bases from J, with 10 bases between. This CDR3 comprises 10 residues. DNA of the CDR3: TGTGCCAGCAGGGGGACGAAGCTGTTTTTT. It yields the protein CASRGTKLFF. Complete variable domain (other parts from reference TRBV28 and TRBJ1-4): DVKVTQSSRYLVKRTGEKVFLECVQDMDHENMFWYRQDPGLGLRLIYFSYDVKMKEKGDIPEGYSVSREKKERFSLILESASTNQTSMYLCASRGTKLFFGSGTQLSVL.

This clone was observed a handful of times. The V call is TRBV19, the J call TRBJ1-2, with 7 nucleotides matching TRBD1. Germline V CDR1 and CDR2: LNHDA, SQIVND (reference sequence). V shed 5 bases and J 2 bases; nucleotides not matched to a gene: 2. The CDR3 runs to 13 residues. The CDR3 sequence: CASSQDRNYGYTF. In nucleotides, the CDR3 is TGTGCCAGTAGTCAGGACAGGAACTATGGCTACACCTTC.

V usage is TRBV29-1 and J usage is TRBJ1-6; 12 positions match TRBD1. CDR1 SQVTM and CDR2 ANQGSEA come from the germline V gene. The CDR3 length is 14 residues. The ends lost 7 bases at V and 8 bases at J; junction bases unmatched: 6. The CDR3 spells CSAGDRGPYSPLHF. In DNA, the CDR3 is TGCAGCGCCGGGGACAGGGGGCCTTATTCACCCCTCCACTTT. The full variable domain, in which reference TRBV29-1 and TRBJ1-6 provide the parts outside the CDR3, is SAVISQKPSRDICQRGTSLTIQCQVDSQVTMMFWYRQQPGQSLTLIATANQGSEATYESGFVIDKFPISRPNLTFSTLTVSNMSPEDSSIYLCSAGDRGPYSPLHFGNGTRLTVT.

This clone appeared a few times. The V gene is TRBV6-1, the J gene TRBJ2-6; D ambiguous. Germline CDR1 and CDR2: MNHNS and SASEGT. Between the trimmed V and J ends, which lost 8 bases and 0 bases, there was a span of 11 bases. CDR3 length equals 15 residues. CDR3 nucleotide sequence: TGTGCCAGCCTCCCATGGAGCTCTGGGGCCAACGTCCTGACTTTC. It codes for CASLPWSSGANVLTF.

The table lists this clone with a few counts. The genes are TRBV2 and TRBJ2-1; 7 bases are shared with TRBD2. Germline trimming cut 2 bases from V and 4 bases from J; bases unmatched to any gene: 8. Germline assignment: CDR1 SNHLY and CDR2 FYNNEI. The CDR3 contains 16 residues. The CDR3 protein is CASSEKGLLIYNEQFF. The CDR3 DNA follows: TGTGCCAGCAGTGAAAAGGGACTACTAATATACAATGAGCAGTTCTTC. Based on the CDR3 plus reference TRBV2 and TRBJ2-1, the full variable domain is EPEVTQTPSHQVTQMGQEVILRCVPISNHLYFYWYRQILGQKVEFLVSFYNNEISEKSEIFDDQFSVERPDGSNFTLKIRSTKLEDSAMYFCASSEKGLLIYNEQFFGPGTRLTVL.

This clone was seen only a few times. The CDR3, as DNA: TGTGCCAGCAGCTTAGTGGCGACTAGCGGGAGCAGGGACATTCAGTACTTC. This gives the protein CASSLVATSGSRDIQYF. This chain connects TRBV7-2 to TRBJ2-4, with 12 bases aligning to TRBD2. CDR1 SGHTA and CDR2 FQGNSA come from the germline V gene. Trimming cost V 1 base and J 8 bases; bases outside gene matches: 9. The CDR3 contains 17 residues.

The CDR3 here is CSVRTRDRVSGANVLTF. The CDR3, as DNA: TGCAGCGTTCGGACACGGGACAGGGTATCTGGGGCCAACGTCCTGACTTTC. The chain has TRBV29-1 and TRBJ2-6, with TRBD1 matching over 9 bases. Unmatched junction bases numbered 9, after V lost 5 bases and J lost 1 base. Germline CDR1 reads SQVTM; CDR2 reads ANQGSEA. The CDR3 runs to 17 residues.

V is TRBV25-1 and J is TRBJ2-3; possibly TRBD1 or TRBD2 for D (6 bases each). Trimming took 3 bases from V and 2 from J, leaving 12 bases between them. The germline gives CDR1 MGHDK, CDR2 SYGVNS. The CDR3 is 15 amino acids. This CDR3 is CASSDGGGSTDTQYF. The CDR3 DNA is TGTGCCAGCAGTGACGGGGGCGGCTCCACAGATACGCAGTATTTT.

This clone appeared a few times. The chain joins TRBV6-5 to TRBJ2-5; D unclear. V lost 0 bases to trimming and J lost 5 bases, with 7 bases between them. Germline V lookup: CDR1 MNHEY, CDR2 SVGAGI. The CDR3 runs to 13 residues. The CDR3 nucleotides are TGTGCCAGCAGTTACTCCGGAAGGGAGACCCAGTACTTC. Its translation is CASSYSGRETQYF.

The sample holds a few counts of this clone. This chain uses TRBV4-1 with TRBJ2-7, with 7 positions matching TRBD2. Germline values: CDR1 MGHRA, CDR2 YSYEKL. With 2 bases clipped from V and 8 bases from J, the junction kept 15 bases outside the gene matches. The CDR3 runs 16 residues. CDR3 coding DNA: TGCGCCAGCAGCCAACCACCCGAGTGGGAGGGAAGAAAGCAGTACTTC. Residues: CASSQPPEWEGRKQYF.

The genes are TRBV7-2 and TRBJ2-1, with 9 nucleotides matching TRBD2. With 3 bases clipped from V and 9 bases from J, the junction kept 12 bases outside the gene matches. The CDR3 loop spans 16 amino acids. Germline CDR1 SGHTA, CDR2 FQGNSA. The DNA of the CDR3 is TGTGCCAGCAGCTTCATAGCGGGGGCGGCCCGCGGTGAGCAGTTCTTC. This translates into CASSFIAGAARGEQFF. The whole variable domain, filled in from reference TRBV7-2 and TRBJ2-1, reads GAGVSQSPSNKVTEKGKDVELRCDPISGHTALYWYRQSLGQGLEFLIYFQGNSAPDKSGLPSDRFSAERTGGSVSTLTIQRTQQEDSAVYLCASSFIAGAARGEQFFGPGTRLTVL.

This chain links TRBV30 with TRBJ2-3; a possible D gene is TRBD1 (6 bases). Germline-derived CDR1 and CDR2 are GTSNPN and SVGIG (reference sequence). The CDR3 runs to 15 residues. V lost 0 bases and J lost 0, with 10 bases in between. CDR3 sequence (DNA): TGTGCCTGGAGTGTACGAGGGGGAAGCACAGATACGCAGTATTTT. This codes for CAWSVRGGSTDTQYF.